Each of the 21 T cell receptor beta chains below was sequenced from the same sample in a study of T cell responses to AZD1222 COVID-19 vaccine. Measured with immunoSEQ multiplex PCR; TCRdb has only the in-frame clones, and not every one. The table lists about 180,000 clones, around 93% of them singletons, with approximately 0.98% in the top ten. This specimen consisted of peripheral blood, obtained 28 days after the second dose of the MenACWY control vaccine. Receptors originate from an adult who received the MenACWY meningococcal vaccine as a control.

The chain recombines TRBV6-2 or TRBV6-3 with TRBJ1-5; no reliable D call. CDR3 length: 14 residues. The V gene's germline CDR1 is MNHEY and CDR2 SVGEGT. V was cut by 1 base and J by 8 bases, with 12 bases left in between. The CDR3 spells CASSYYGPPEPQHF. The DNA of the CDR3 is TGTGCCAGCAGTTACTACGGGCCCCCGGAGCCCCAGCATTTT.

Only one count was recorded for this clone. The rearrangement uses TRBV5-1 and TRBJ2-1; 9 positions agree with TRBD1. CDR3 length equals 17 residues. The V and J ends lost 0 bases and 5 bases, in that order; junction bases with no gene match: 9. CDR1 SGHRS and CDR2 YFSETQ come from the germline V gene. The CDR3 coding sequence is TGCGCCAGCAGCTTGGGGGTAGGGACAGGGCTAAACAATGAGCAGTTCTTC. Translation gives CASSLGVGTGLNNEQFF.

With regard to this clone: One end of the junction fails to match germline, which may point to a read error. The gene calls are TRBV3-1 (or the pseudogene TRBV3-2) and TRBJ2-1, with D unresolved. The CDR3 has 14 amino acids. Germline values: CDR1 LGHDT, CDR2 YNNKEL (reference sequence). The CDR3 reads CASRQESPGYEQFF. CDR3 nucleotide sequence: TGTGCCAGCAGACAAGAATCCCCCGGCTATGAGCAGTTCTTC.

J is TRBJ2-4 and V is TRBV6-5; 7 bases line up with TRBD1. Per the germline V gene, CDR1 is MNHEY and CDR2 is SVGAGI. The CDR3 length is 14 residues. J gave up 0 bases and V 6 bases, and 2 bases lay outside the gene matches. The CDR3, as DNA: TGTGCCAGCAGGACAGGGTTAGCCAAAAACATTCAGTACTTC. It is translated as CASRTGLAKNIQYF.

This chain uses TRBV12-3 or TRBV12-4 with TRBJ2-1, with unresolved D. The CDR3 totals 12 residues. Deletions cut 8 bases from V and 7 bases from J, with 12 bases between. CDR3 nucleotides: TGTGCCAGCGAACTACTGGGGAATGAGCAGTTCTTC. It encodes CASELLGNEQFF.

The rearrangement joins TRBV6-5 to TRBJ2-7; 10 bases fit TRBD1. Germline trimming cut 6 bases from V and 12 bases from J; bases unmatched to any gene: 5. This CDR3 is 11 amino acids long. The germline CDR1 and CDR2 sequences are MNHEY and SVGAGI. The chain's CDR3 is CASRGTGDLYF. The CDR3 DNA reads TGTGCCAGCAGGGGGACAGGGGATCTGTACTTC.

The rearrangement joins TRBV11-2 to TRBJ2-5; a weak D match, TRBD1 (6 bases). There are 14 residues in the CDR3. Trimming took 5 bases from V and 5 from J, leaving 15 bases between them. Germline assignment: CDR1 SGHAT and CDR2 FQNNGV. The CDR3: CASSATGLTETQYF. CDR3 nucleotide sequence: TGTGCCAGCAGCGCGACAGGATTAACGGAGACCCAGTACTTC.

The CDR3 coding sequence is TGTGCCAGCAGCTTAGGAGGGGGGCCAGGGGAAAAGGCTTTCTTT. As protein: CASSLGGGPGEKAFF. The chain couples TRBV7-2 to TRBJ1-1, with D perhaps matching TRBD1 (6 bases). This CDR3 comprises 15 residues. Looked up from germline, CDR1 is SGHTA and CDR2 is FQGNSA. The germline V and J ends were trimmed by 1 base and 11 bases, with 20 bases remaining between them.

The CDR3 bases are TGTGCCATCAGTGAGTCCGGTGGGGGAATCTACGAGCAGTACTTC. Translated, it gives CAISESGGGIYEQYF. The V call is TRBV10-3, the J call TRBJ2-7; the D call may be TRBD1 or TRBD2 (5 bases each). CDR3 length: 15 residues. Trimming removed 0 bases at V and 3 bases at J, with 12 bases between. Germline V gene lookup returns CDR1 ENHRY and CDR2 SYGVKD.

The CDR3 DNA follows: TGCAGCGTTGCCCCGGGAAGCTATGGCTACACCTTC. Amino acids: CSVAPGSYGYTF. The J gene is TRBJ1-2, the V gene TRBV29-1; D ambiguous. Trimming cost V 4 bases and J 4 bases, with 10 bases left between them. The CDR3 contains 12 residues. Looked up from germline, CDR1 is SQVTM and CDR2 is ANQGSEA.

The CDR3 reads CASSLGLPGQGYDYGYTF. The DNA for the CDR3 is TGCGCCAGCAGCTTGGGCCTACCGGGACAGGGGTATGACTATGGCTACACCTTC. The J gene is TRBJ1-2, the V gene TRBV5-1, with 10 bases identical to TRBD1. The CDR3 is 18 residues long. With 0 bases clipped from V and 3 bases from J, the junction kept 11 bases outside the gene matches. The germline V gene has CDR1 SGHRS and CDR2 YFSETQ.

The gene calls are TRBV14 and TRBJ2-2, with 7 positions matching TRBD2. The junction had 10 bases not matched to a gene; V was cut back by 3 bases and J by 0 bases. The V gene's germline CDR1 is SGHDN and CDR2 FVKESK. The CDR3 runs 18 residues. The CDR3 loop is CASSHRSGARANTGELFF. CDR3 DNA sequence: TGTGCCAGCAGCCACCGGAGCGGGGCTCGTGCGAACACCGGGGAGCTGTTTTTT.

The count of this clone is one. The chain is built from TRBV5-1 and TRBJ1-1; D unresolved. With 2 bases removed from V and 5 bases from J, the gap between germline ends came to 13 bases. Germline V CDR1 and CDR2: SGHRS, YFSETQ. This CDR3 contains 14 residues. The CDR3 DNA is TGCGCCAGCAGCTTCAGGAGAGCGGGAACTGAAGCTTTCTTT. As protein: CASSFRRAGTEAFF.

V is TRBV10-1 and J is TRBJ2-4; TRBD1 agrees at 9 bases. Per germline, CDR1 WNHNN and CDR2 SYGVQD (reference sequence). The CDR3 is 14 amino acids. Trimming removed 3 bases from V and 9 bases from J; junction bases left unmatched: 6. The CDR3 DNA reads TGCGCCAGCAGTGAATGGACAGGGGACGGCATTCAGTACTTC. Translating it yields CASSEWTGDGIQYF.

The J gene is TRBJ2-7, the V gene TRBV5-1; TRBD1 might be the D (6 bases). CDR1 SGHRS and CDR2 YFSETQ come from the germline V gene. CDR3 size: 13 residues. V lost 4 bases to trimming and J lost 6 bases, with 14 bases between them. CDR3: CASSVTGEGEQYF. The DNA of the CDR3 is TGCGCCAGCAGCGTGACAGGAGAGGGCGAGCAGTACTTC.

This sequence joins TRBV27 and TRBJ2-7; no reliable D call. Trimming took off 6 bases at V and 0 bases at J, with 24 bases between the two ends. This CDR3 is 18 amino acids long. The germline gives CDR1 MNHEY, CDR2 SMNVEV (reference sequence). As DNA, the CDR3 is TGTGCCAGCAGCCCTGGCAGGCCCACACTTAGGAGCTCCTACGAGCAGTACTTC. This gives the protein CASSPGRPTLRSSYEQYF.

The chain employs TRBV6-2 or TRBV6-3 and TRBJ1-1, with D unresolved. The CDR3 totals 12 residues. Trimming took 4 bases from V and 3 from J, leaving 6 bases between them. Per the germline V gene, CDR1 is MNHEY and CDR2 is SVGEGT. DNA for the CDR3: TGTGCCAGCAGTTGGTTTCACACTGAAGCTTTCTTT. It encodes CASSWFHTEAFF.

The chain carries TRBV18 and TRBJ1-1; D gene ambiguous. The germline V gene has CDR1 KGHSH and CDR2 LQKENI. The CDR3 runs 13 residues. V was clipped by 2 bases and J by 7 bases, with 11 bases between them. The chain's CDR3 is CASSPLGRLEAFF. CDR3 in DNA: TGTGCCAGCTCACCATTAGGACGACTTGAAGCTTTCTTT.

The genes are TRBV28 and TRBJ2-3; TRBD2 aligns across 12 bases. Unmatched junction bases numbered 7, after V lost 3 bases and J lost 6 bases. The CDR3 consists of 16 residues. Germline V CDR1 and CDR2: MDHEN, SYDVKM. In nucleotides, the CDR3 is TGTGCCAGCAGTTTGCCTAGCGGGGGGGTCCTGGATACGCAGTATTTT. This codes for CASSLPSGGVLDTQYF.

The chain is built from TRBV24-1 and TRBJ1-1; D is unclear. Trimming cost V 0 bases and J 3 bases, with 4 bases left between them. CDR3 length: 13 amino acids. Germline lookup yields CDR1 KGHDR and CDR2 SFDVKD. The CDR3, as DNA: TGTGCCACCAGTGATTTGGGGTACACTGAAGCTTTCTTT. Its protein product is CATSDLGYTEAFF.

Here the CDR3 reads CASSQVLAGGVEQFF. The DNA for the CDR3 is TGTGCCAGCAGCCAAGTGTTAGCGGGGGGCGTTGAGCAGTTCTTC. The V gene is TRBV3-1 (or the pseudogene TRBV3-2), the J gene TRBJ2-1; 10 nucleotides align to TRBD2. This CDR3 spans 15 amino acids. V was clipped by 1 base and J by 9 bases; unmatched bases: 6. The V gene's germline CDR1 is LGHDT and CDR2 YNNKEL (reference sequence).